A selection of T cell receptor beta chains follows, all from one sample in a study of blood T cell repertoires in COVID-19. Libraries were prepared by immunoSEQ multiplex PCR; TCRdb keeps only in-frame clonotypes and omits some of them. Among about 380,000 clones listed, roughly 80% were seen once. Sequences were obtained from peripheral blood. All receptors derive from a human donor with acute or convalescent COVID-19. The donor label of this sample is uncertain. Each CDR3 is given with its conserved first and last residue. Fields, in order: V gene, clone size, J gene, D gene, CDR3 protein, CDR3 DNA. D genes are given only for firm matches. Expanded clones get a size class; other rows say once, few or many, or leave the size out.

>TRBV7-9|NA|TRBJ1-6|NA
CASSPGDVGSPLHF
TGTGCCAGCAGCCCAGGGGATGTAGGATCACCCCTCCACTTT
>TRBV3-1/TRBV3-2|NA|TRBJ1-2|TRBD1
CASSQRGTAFSYGYTF
TGTGCCAGCAGCCAAAGGGGGACAGCATTTTCCTATGGCTACACCTTC
>TRBV6-5|NA|TRBJ2-4|NA
CASSYDRAKNIQYF
TGTGCCAGCAGCTATGACAGAGCCAAAAACATTCAGTACTTC
>TRBV19|few|TRBJ1-4|NA
CASSNTRGEKLFF
TGTGCCAGTAGTAATACGCGGGGTGAAAAACTGTTTTTT
>TRBV9|NA|TRBJ1-3|NA
CASSGAGSLGNTIYF
TGTGCCAGCAGCGGTGCAGGTTCTTTGGGAAACACCATATATTTT
>TRBV3-1/TRBV3-2|NA|TRBJ1-1|NA
CASSYRDTISEAFF
TGTGCCAGCAGCTACCGGGACACCATTAGCGAAGCTTTCTTT
>TRBV12-3/TRBV12-4|NA|TRBJ1-2|TRBD1
CASVGDRADGYTF
TGTGCCAGCGTGGGGGACAGAGCGGATGGCTACACCTTC
>TRBV28|few|TRBJ1-2|TRBD1
CASKRDRGSINYGYTF
TGTGCCAGCAAACGGGACAGGGGTAGCATCAACTATGGCTACACCTTC
>TRBV27|NA|TRBJ2-7|NA
CASSSHRLGEQYF
TGTGCCAGCAGTTCCCACAGGTTAGGCGAGCAGTACTTC
>TRBV2|NA|TRBJ2-1|TRBD2
CASSLGLAGYNEQFF
TGTGCCAGCAGCCTCGGACTAGCGGGGTACAATGAGCAGTTCTTC
>TRBV7-8|NA|TRBJ2-5|NA
CASIQSRWRVQETQYF
TGTGCCAGCATCCAGTCACGGTGGCGGGTCCAAGAGACCCAGTACTTC
>TRBV7-8|NA|TRBJ1-2|TRBD1
CASSFRQGVAGYTF
TGTGCCAGCAGCTTCCGACAGGGCGTGGCTGGCTACACCTTC
>TRBV10-1|NA|TRBJ2-3|TRBD2
CASSEARAGGQYF
TGCGCCAGCAGTGAGGCCCGAGCGGGGGGGCAGTATTTT
>TRBV2|NA|TRBJ2-3|NA
CASMTLETDTQYF
TGTGCCAGCATGACTCTCGAAACAGATACGCAGTATTTT
>TRBV28|NA|TRBJ2-7|NA
CASTRRQSRAEQYF
TGTGCCAGCACTAGAAGACAGAGCCGGGCCGAGCAGTACTTC
>TRBV18|few|TRBJ2-3|NA
CASSPSRTDTQYF
TGTGCCAGCTCACCCTCTCGGACAGATACGCAGTATTTT
>TRBV11-2|NA|TRBJ1-2|NA
CASSFTRGGSDGYTF
TGTGCCAGCAGCTTCACAAGGGGAGGGAGTGATGGCTACACCTTC
>TRBV5-1|NA|TRBJ2-7|NA
CASSPFGGPRYEQYF
TGCGCCAGCAGCCCCTTCGGCGGGCCTCGGTACGAGCAGTACTTC
>TRBV7-8|NA|TRBJ1-2|NA
CASSHRGSGYTF
TGTGCCAGCAGCCATCGGGGGTCTGGCTACACCTTC
>TRBV28|NA|TRBJ2-1|NA
CASSSTQKRYSEQFF
TGTGCCAGCAGTTCGACACAAAAACGATACAGTGAGCAGTTCTTC
>TRBV5-1|NA|TRBJ2-2|NA
CASSPGFGARDSQLF
TGCGCCAGCAGCCCCGGTTTTGGGGCCAGGGACTCCCAACTCTTT
>TRBV3-1/TRBV3-2|NA|TRBJ2-2|TRBD1
CASSQGPSTGTGELFF
TGTGCCAGCAGCCAAGGTCCCTCGACAGGGACCGGGGAGCTGTTTTTT
>TRBV15|NA|TRBJ2-2|TRBD2
CATSSGRASGELFF
TGTGCCACCAGTAGCGGGAGGGCCTCAGGGGAGCTGTTTTTT
>TRBV28|NA|TRBJ1-3|NA
CASSTTGLSGNTIYF
TGTGCCAGCAGCACGACAGGCCTCTCTGGAAACACCATATATTTT
>TRBV19|NA|TRBJ2-7|TRBD2
CASSIPAGDSYEQYF
TGTGCCAGTAGTATACCAGCGGGGGACTCCTACGAGCAGTACTTC
>TRBV6-5|NA|TRBJ1-1|NA
CASSPGRGTEAFF
TGTGCCAGCAGCCCCGGACGGGGCACTGAAGCTTTCTTT
>TRBV5-5|NA|TRBJ2-1|TRBD2
CASSNRLAPGSYNEQFF
TGTGCCAGCAGCAACAGACTAGCGCCCGGCTCCTACAATGAGCAGTTCTTC
>TRBV12-3/TRBV12-4|NA|TRBJ1-5|NA
CASSPSGPQPQHF
TGTGCCAGCAGCCCCAGCGGTCCCCAGCCCCAGCATTTT
>TRBV29-1|NA|TRBJ2-7|TRBD1
CSVERDRGYEQYF
TGCAGCGTTGAACGGGACAGGGGTTACGAGCAGTACTTC
>TRBV28|NA|TRBJ1-3|TRBD1
CASSLWGTGLTGNTIYF
TGTGCCAGCAGTTTATGGGGGACAGGCCTAACTGGAAACACCATATATTTT
>TRBV5-8|NA|TRBJ1-5|NA
CASSLLQGNQPQHF
TGTGCCAGCAGCTTGTTGCAGGGCAATCAGCCCCAGCATTTT